These T cell receptor beta chains were read from a single sample in a study of cytomegalovirus exposure and HLA in healthy donors. Sequencing was performed with immunoSEQ multiplex PCR; in TCRdb, only in-frame clones are kept and a portion is missing. The sample contains about 240,000 clones, over 70% of which appear only once. Sample: PBMCs. These receptors were obtained from a woman aged 55-69 years in good health and CMV-seropositive. The CDR3 runs from the conserved cysteine through the conserved F or W. A D gene is named only where the DNA matches it firmly. Only some rows state a clone size, as once, few, many or a class for expanded clones.

v_gene: TRBV6-5; d_gene: .; j_gene: TRBJ2-1; abundance: .; CDR3aa: CASYTSSYNEQFF; CDR3nt: TGTGCCAGCTATACGAGCTCCTACAATGAGCAGTTCTTC
v_gene: TRBV30; d_gene: .; j_gene: TRBJ2-3; abundance: .; CDR3aa: CAWSLSFTADTQYF; CDR3nt: TGTGCCTGGAGTTTAAGTTTCACGGCAGATACGCAGTATTTT
v_gene: TRBV5-4; d_gene: TRBD2; j_gene: TRBJ2-3; abundance: .; CDR3aa: CASSLDSGRTDTQYF; CDR3nt: TGTGCCAGCAGCTTAGATAGCGGGAGGACAGATACGCAGTATTTT
v_gene: TRBV10-3; d_gene: .; j_gene: TRBJ2-6; abundance: .; CDR3aa: CAISVTGEEDSGANVLTF; CDR3nt: TGTGCCATCAGTGTCACAGGGGAGGAAGACTCTGGGGCCAACGTCCTGACTTTC
v_gene: TRBV29-1; d_gene: .; j_gene: TRBJ2-7; abundance: .; CDR3aa: CSVVLWARYEQYF; CDR3nt: TGCAGCGTTGTTTTGTGGGCCAGGTACGAGCAGTACTTC
v_gene: TRBV18; d_gene: TRBD2; j_gene: TRBJ2-1; abundance: .; CDR3aa: CASSPTSGEDNEQFF; CDR3nt: TGTGCCAGCTCGCCGACTAGCGGGGAGGACAATGAGCAGTTCTTC
v_gene: TRBV11-2; d_gene: .; j_gene: TRBJ2-5; abundance: .; CDR3aa: CASSLVGVEETQYF; CDR3nt: TGTGCCAGCAGCTTAGTAGGGGTCGAAGAGACCCAGTACTTC
v_gene: TRBV12-5; d_gene: TRBD2; j_gene: TRBJ2-1; abundance: .; CDR3aa: CASGLVPGGRGYEQFF; CDR3nt: TGTGCTAGTGGTTTGGTACCGGGAGGTCGGGGGTATGAGCAGTTCTTC
v_gene: TRBV4-1; d_gene: .; j_gene: TRBJ2-2; abundance: .; CDR3aa: CASSLSTGELFF; CDR3nt: TGCGCCAGCAGCCTCTCCACCGGGGAGCTGTTTTTT
v_gene: TRBV18; d_gene: .; j_gene: TRBJ2-1; abundance: .; CDR3aa: CASSPYSSYNEQFF; CDR3nt: TGTGCCAGCTCACCATACAGCTCCTACAATGAGCAGTTCTTC
v_gene: TRBV28; d_gene: .; j_gene: TRBJ1-4; abundance: .; CDR3aa: CASSFTGGNEKLFF; CDR3nt: TGTGCCAGCAGTTTCACCGGAGGTAATGAAAAACTGTTTTTT
v_gene: TRBV6-6; d_gene: .; j_gene: TRBJ2-2; abundance: .; CDR3aa: CASIKDYANTGELFF; CDR3nt: TGTGCCAGCATCAAGGACTACGCGAACACCGGGGAGCTGTTTTTT
v_gene: TRBV6-1; d_gene: .; j_gene: TRBJ2-5; abundance: .; CDR3aa: CASRETNAKETQYF; CDR3nt: TGTGCCAGCAGGGAAACGAACGCTAAAGAGACCCAGTACTTC
v_gene: TRBV18; d_gene: .; j_gene: TRBJ2-4; abundance: .; CDR3aa: CASSPAGEHSYF; CDR3nt: TGTGCCAGCTCACCGGCAGGGGAACATTCTTACTTC
v_gene: TRBV5-6; d_gene: .; j_gene: TRBJ1-4; abundance: .; CDR3aa: CASSLVGGKLFF; CDR3nt: TGTGCCAGCAGCTTGGTCGGGGGAAAACTGTTTTTT
v_gene: TRBV5-1; d_gene: .; j_gene: TRBJ2-5; abundance: .; CDR3aa: CASSLRQETQYF; CDR3nt: TGCGCCAGCAGCCTCCGTCAAGAGACCCAGTACTTC
v_gene: TRBV9; d_gene: .; j_gene: TRBJ2-6; abundance: .; CDR3aa: CASSARGGYSGANVLTF; CDR3nt: TGTGCCAGCAGCGCGAGGGGGGGCTACTCTGGGGCCAACGTCCTGACTTTC
v_gene: TRBV18; d_gene: .; j_gene: TRBJ1-6; abundance: .; CDR3aa: CASSPQGLREMTALHF; CDR3nt: TGTGCCAGCTCACCGCAGGGTCTCCGAGAGATGACAGCCCTCCACTTT
v_gene: TRBV9; d_gene: TRBD1; j_gene: TRBJ2-3; abundance: .; CDR3aa: CASSVGGTGWTDTQYF; CDR3nt: TGTGCCAGCAGCGTAGGAGGGACAGGTTGGACGGATACGCAGTATTTT
v_gene: TRBV19; d_gene: .; j_gene: TRBJ2-2; abundance: .; CDR3aa: CASTPGLANTGELFF; CDR3nt: TGTGCCAGTACCCCTGGGCTAGCCAACACCGGGGAGCTGTTTTTT
v_gene: TRBV9; d_gene: TRBD1; j_gene: TRBJ1-5; abundance: .; CDR3aa: CASSVTGGNNQPQHF; CDR3nt: TGTGCCAGCAGCGTCACAGGGGGCAACAATCAGCCCCAGCATTTT
v_gene: TRBV7-9; d_gene: .; j_gene: TRBJ1-2; abundance: .; CDR3aa: CASSLASGTLLGYTF; CDR3nt: TGTGCCAGCAGCTTAGCATCCGGGACACTCCTCGGCTACACCTTC
v_gene: TRBV5-6; d_gene: TRBD2; j_gene: TRBJ2-1; abundance: .; CDR3aa: CASSSGLAGVDEQFF; CDR3nt: TGTGCCAGCAGCTCCGGACTAGCGGGAGTGGATGAGCAGTTCTTC
v_gene: TRBV4-2; d_gene: .; j_gene: TRBJ2-7; abundance: .; CDR3aa: CASSPRRSLGEQYF; CDR3nt: TGTGCCAGCAGCCCCCGGCGCTCCCTAGGCGAGCAGTACTTC
v_gene: TRBV9; d_gene: .; j_gene: TRBJ2-2; abundance: .; CDR3aa: CASSPGQNTGELFF; CDR3nt: TGTGCCAGCAGCCCGGGACAGAACACCGGGGAGCTGTTTTTT
v_gene: TRBV10-2; d_gene: .; j_gene: TRBJ2-7; abundance: .; CDR3aa: CASSGLEQYF; CDR3nt: TGCGCCAGCTCAGGCCTCGAGCAGTACTTC
v_gene: TRBV6-4; d_gene: .; j_gene: TRBJ2-2; abundance: .; CDR3aa: CASSGQPDTNTGELFF; CDR3nt: TGTGCCAGCAGTGGACAGCCTGATACGAACACCGGGGAGCTGTTTTTT
v_gene: TRBV13; d_gene: .; j_gene: TRBJ1-3; abundance: few; CDR3aa: CASSLRVASGNTIYF; CDR3nt: TGTGCCAGCAGCCTTCGGGTAGCCTCTGGAAACACCATATATTTT
v_gene: TRBV29-1; d_gene: TRBD2; j_gene: TRBJ2-1; abundance: .; CDR3aa: CSVPSSGTYNEQFF; CDR3nt: TGCAGCGTTCCCTCTAGCGGGACATACAATGAGCAGTTCTTC
v_gene: TRBV7-2; d_gene: .; j_gene: TRBJ1-2; abundance: .; CDR3aa: CASRSLGRASYGYTF; CDR3nt: TGTGCCAGCAGATCACTTGGCAGGGCAAGCTATGGCTACACCTTC
v_gene: TRBV4-1; d_gene: TRBD1; j_gene: TRBJ2-5; abundance: .; CDR3aa: CASSQDADRGGRTQYF; CDR3nt: TGCGCCAGCAGCCAAGACGCAGACAGGGGGGGACGGACCCAGTACTTC
v_gene: TRBV11-3; d_gene: TRBD2; j_gene: TRBJ2-1; abundance: .; CDR3aa: CASSLGGTRNEQFF; CDR3nt: TGTGCCAGCAGCTTAGGCGGGACTAGGAATGAGCAGTTCTTC
v_gene: TRBV5-4; d_gene: .; j_gene: TRBJ1-5; abundance: .; CDR3aa: CASSLAGDLNQPQHF; CDR3nt: TGTGCCAGCAGCTTGGCAGGCGACCTCAATCAGCCCCAGCATTTT
v_gene: TRBV5-1; d_gene: TRBD1; j_gene: TRBJ1-2; abundance: .; CDR3aa: CASSDGTGSVFDGYTF; CDR3nt: TGCGCCAGCAGCGATGGGACAGGGTCTGTGTTCGATGGCTACACCTTC
v_gene: TRBV5-1; d_gene: TRBD1; j_gene: TRBJ2-3; abundance: few; CDR3aa: CASSSLDRGRLDTQYF; CDR3nt: TGCGCCAGCAGCTCCCTTGACAGGGGACGGTTAGATACGCAGTATTTT
v_gene: TRBV4-2; d_gene: TRBD2; j_gene: TRBJ2-5; abundance: .; CDR3aa: CASSQGTSGTSYQETQYF; CDR3nt: TGTGCCAGCAGCCAAGGGACTAGCGGGACCTCGTACCAAGAGACCCAGTACTTC
v_gene: TRBV6-5; d_gene: TRBD1; j_gene: TRBJ2-7; abundance: .; CDR3aa: CASSYSIYRGLYEQYF; CDR3nt: TGTGCCAGCAGTTACTCGATTTACAGGGGGCTCTACGAGCAGTACTTC
v_gene: TRBV5-1; d_gene: .; j_gene: TRBJ1-1; abundance: .; CDR3aa: CASSLQENTEAFF; CDR3nt: TGCGCCAGCAGCCTACAGGAAAACACTGAAGCTTTCTTT
v_gene: TRBV5-1; d_gene: .; j_gene: TRBJ2-3; abundance: .; CDR3aa: CASSSGAADTQYF; CDR3nt: TGCGCCAGCAGCTCAGGGGCGGCAGATACGCAGTATTTT
v_gene: TRBV2; d_gene: .; j_gene: TRBJ2-4; abundance: .; CDR3aa: CASSEWTLAKNIQYF; CDR3nt: TGTGCCAGCAGTGAATGGACATTAGCCAAAAACATTCAGTACTTC
v_gene: TRBV15; d_gene: TRBD2; j_gene: TRBJ2-2; abundance: .; CDR3aa: CATSRLAGANTGELFF; CDR3nt: TGTGCCACCAGCAGGCTAGCGGGAGCGAACACCGGGGAGCTGTTTTTT
v_gene: TRBV5-1; d_gene: TRBD1; j_gene: TRBJ1-4; abundance: .; CDR3aa: CASSNTGTGNEKLFF; CDR3nt: TGCGCCAGCAGCAATACCGGGACAGGAAATGAAAAACTGTTTTTT
v_gene: TRBV10-3; d_gene: .; j_gene: TRBJ1-1; abundance: .; CDR3aa: CAIRGGDRLNTEAFF; CDR3nt: TGTGCCATCAGGGGCGGTGACAGGTTGAACACTGAAGCTTTCTTT
v_gene: TRBV6-6; d_gene: TRBD2; j_gene: TRBJ2-3; abundance: once; CDR3aa: CASSWTRADTQYF; CDR3nt: TGTGCCAGCAGCTGGACTAGGGCAGATACGCAGTATTTT
v_gene: TRBV27; d_gene: TRBD2; j_gene: TRBJ2-5; abundance: .; CDR3aa: CASRGLAVQETQYF; CDR3nt: TGTGCCAGCAGAGGACTAGCGGTACAAGAGACCCAGTACTTC
v_gene: TRBV23-1; d_gene: TRBD1; j_gene: TRBJ2-3; abundance: .; CDR3aa: CASSQSNRGTDTQYF; CDR3nt: TGCGCCAGCAGTCAATCAAACAGGGGAACAGATACGCAGTATTTT
v_gene: TRBV9; d_gene: .; j_gene: TRBJ2-1; abundance: .; CDR3aa: CASSPDPGGTYNEQFF; CDR3nt: TGTGCCAGCAGCCCCGACCCGGGTGGCACCTACAATGAGCAGTTCTTC
v_gene: TRBV5-1; d_gene: TRBD1; j_gene: TRBJ2-7; abundance: .; CDR3aa: CASSKQTGRGYEQYF; CDR3nt: TGCGCCAGCAGCAAGCAGACAGGGAGAGGCTACGAGCAGTACTTC
v_gene: TRBV6-1; d_gene: .; j_gene: TRBJ2-6; abundance: .; CDR3aa: CASSGRGTGSSSGANVLTF; CDR3nt: TGTGCCAGCAGTGGGCGGGGGACAGGTTCATCCTCTGGGGCCAACGTCCTGACTTTC
v_gene: TRBV9; d_gene: TRBD2; j_gene: TRBJ2-3; abundance: few; CDR3aa: CASSPFSGTNTDTQYF; CDR3nt: TGTGCCAGCAGCCCCTTTAGCGGGACAAACACAGATACGCAGTATTTT